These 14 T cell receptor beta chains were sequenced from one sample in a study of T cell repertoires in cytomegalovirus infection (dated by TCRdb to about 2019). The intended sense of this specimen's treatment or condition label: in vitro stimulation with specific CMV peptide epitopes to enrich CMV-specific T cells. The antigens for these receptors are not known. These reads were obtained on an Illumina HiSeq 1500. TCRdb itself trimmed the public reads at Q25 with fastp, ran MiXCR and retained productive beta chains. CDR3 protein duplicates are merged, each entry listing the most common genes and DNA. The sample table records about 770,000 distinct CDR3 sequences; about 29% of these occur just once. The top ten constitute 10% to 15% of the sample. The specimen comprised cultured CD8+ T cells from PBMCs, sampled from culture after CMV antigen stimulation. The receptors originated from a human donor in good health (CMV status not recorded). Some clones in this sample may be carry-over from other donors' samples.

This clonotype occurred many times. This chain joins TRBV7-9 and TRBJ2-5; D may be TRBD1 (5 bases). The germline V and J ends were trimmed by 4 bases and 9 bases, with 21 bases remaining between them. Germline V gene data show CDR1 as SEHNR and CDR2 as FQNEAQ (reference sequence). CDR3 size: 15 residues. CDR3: CASSSRTKEQWAQYF. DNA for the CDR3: TGTGCCAGCAGCTCGAGGACAAAAGAGCAGTGGGCCCAGTACTTC.

CDR3 sequence: CASSVPGLGEQYF. DNA for the CDR3: TGTGCCAGCAGTGTCCCAGGGTTAGGCGAGCAGTACTTC. J is TRBJ2-7 and V is TRBV2; possible D gene TRBD1, 5 bases. Per the germline V gene, CDR1 is SNHLY and CDR2 is FYNNEI. The CDR3 has 13 residues. Trimming shortened V by 4 bases and J by 6 bases, and 13 bases separated the two germline ends.

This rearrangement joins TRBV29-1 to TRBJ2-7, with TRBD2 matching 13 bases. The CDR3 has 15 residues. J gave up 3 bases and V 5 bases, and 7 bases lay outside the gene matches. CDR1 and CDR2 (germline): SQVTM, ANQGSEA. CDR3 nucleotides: TGCAGCGTTACGACTAGCGGGGGGCCAAGCTACGAGCAGTACTTC. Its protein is CSVTTSGGPSYEQYF.

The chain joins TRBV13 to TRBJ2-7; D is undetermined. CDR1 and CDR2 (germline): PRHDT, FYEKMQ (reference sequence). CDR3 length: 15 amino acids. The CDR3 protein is CGSSLTLSPLGEQYV. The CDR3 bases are TGTGGCAGCAGCTTAACTCTATCCCCGCTTGGGGAGCAGTACGTC.

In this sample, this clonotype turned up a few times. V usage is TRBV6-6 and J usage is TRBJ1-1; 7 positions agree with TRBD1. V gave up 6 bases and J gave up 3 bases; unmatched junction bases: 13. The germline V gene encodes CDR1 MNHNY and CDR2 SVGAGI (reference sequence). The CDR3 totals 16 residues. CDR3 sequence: CASRHRDSQRHTEAFF. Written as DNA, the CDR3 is TGTGCCAGCAGGCATAGGGACAGCCAAAGGCACACTGAAGCTTTCTTT.

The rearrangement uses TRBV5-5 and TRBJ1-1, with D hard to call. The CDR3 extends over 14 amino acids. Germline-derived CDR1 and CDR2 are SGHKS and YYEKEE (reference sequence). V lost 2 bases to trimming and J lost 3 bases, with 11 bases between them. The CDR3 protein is CASSFSRRYTEAFF. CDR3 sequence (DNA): TGTGCCAGCAGCTTTAGCAGGAGGTACACTGAAGCTTTCTTT.

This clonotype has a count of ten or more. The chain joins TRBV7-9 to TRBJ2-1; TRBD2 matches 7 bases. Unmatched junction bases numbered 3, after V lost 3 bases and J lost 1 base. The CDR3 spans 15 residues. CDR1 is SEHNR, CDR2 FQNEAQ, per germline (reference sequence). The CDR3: CASSFLAASYNEQFF. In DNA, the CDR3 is TGTGCCAGCAGCTTTCTAGCGGCTTCCTACAATGAGCAGTTCTTC. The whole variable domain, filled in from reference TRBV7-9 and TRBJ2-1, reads DTGVSQNPRHKITKRGQNVTFRCDPISEHNRLYWYRQTLGQGPEFLTYFQNEAQLEKSRLLSDRFSAERPKGSFSTLEIQRTEQGDSAMYLCASSFLAASYNEQFFGPGTRLTVL.

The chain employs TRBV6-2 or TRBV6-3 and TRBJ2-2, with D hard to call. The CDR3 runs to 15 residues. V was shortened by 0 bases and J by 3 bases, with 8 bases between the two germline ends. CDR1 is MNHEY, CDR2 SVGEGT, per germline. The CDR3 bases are TGTGCCAGCAGTTACTCGAGAGAGTACACCGGGGAGCTGTTTTTT. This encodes CASSYSREYTGELFF.

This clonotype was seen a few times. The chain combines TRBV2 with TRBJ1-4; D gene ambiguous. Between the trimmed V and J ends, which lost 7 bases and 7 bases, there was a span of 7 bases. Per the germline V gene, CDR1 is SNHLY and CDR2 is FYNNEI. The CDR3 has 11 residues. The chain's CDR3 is CASNVGEKLFF. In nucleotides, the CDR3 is TGTGCCAGCAACGTGGGTGAAAAACTGTTTTTT.

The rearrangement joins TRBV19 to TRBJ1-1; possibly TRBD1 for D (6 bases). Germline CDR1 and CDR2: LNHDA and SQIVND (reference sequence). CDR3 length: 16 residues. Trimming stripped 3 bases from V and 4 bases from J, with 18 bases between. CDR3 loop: CASSIGPIGGITEAFF. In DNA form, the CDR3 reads TGTGCCAGTAGTATCGGTCCCATAGGGGGGATCACTGAAGCTTTCTTT.

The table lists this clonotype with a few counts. CDR3 coding DNA: TGTGCCAGTGACCCCTTGGCGGGGAGCACAGATACGCAGTATTTT. Protein: CASDPLAGSTDTQYF. The rearrangement joins TRBV7-8 to TRBJ2-3, with D possibly TRBD2 on 6 matching bases. CDR1 SGHVS and CDR2 FQNEAQ come from the germline V gene. CDR3 length: 15 residues. V gave up 9 bases and J gave up 0 bases, with 16 bases separating them. The full variable domain, its missing parts supplied by reference TRBV7-8 and TRBJ2-3, is GAGVSQSPRYKVAKRGQDVALRCDPISGHVSLFWYQQALGQGPEFLTYFQNEAQLDKSGLPSDRFFAERPEGSVSTLKIQRTQQEDSAVYLCASDPLAGSTDTQYFGPGTRLTVL.

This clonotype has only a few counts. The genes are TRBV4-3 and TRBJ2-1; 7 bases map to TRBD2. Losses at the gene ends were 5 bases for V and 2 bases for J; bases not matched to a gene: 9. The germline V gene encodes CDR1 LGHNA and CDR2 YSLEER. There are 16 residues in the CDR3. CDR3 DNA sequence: TGCGCCAGCAGCTCCGATGGGGACTACCCCTACAATGAGCAGTTCTTC. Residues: CASSSDGDYPYNEQFF.

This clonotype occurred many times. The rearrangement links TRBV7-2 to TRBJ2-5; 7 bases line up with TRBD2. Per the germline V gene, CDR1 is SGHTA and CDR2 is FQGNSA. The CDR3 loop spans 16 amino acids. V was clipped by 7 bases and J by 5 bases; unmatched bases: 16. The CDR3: CASIPPDGGSVETQYF. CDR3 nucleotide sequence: TGTGCCAGCATACCTCCCGACGGGGGGAGCGTGGAGACCCAGTACTTC.

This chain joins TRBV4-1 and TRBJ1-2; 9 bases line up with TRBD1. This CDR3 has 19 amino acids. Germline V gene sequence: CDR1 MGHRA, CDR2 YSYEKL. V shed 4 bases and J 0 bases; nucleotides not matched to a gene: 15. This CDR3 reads CASSPLGQGIELANYGYTF. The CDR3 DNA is TGCGCCAGCAGCCCACTGGGACAGGGCATCGAGTTAGCTAACTATGGCTACACCTTC.